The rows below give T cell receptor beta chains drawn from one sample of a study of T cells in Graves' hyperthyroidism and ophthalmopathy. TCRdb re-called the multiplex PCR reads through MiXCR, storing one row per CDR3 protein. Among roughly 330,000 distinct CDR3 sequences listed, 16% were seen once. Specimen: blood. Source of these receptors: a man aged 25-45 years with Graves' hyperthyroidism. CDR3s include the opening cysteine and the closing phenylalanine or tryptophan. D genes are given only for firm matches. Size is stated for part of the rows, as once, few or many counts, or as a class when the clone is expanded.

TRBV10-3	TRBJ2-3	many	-	TGTGCCATCAGTGAGTCGAACGGGAGCACAGATACGCAGTATTTT	CAISESNGSTDTQYF
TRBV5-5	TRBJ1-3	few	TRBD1	TGTGCCAGTTCAAAGGGGGCTTCTGGAAACACCATATATTTT	CASSKGASGNTIYF
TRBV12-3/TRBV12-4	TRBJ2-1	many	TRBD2	TGTGCCAGCAGCCCCAGACTAGCGGGAGGGAATAATGAGCAGTTCTTC	CASSPRLAGGNNEQFF
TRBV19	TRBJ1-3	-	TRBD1	TGTGCCAGTAGTCCCGAGACAGGGGATGGAAACACCATATATTTT	CASSPETGDGNTIYF
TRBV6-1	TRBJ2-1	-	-	TGTGCCACCACCTCACCCGTTCGACCCTACAATGAGCAGTTCTTC	CATTSPVRPYNEQFF
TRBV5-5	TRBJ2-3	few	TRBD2	TGTGCCAGCAGTACCGGGACTAGCCCTTCAGATACGCAGTATTTT	CASSTGTSPSDTQYF
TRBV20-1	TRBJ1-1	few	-	TGCAGAGGGGGGGAGAACACTGAAGCTTTCTTT	CRGGENTEAFF
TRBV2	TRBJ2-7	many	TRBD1	TGTGCCAGCAGTTCGGACAGGGAGCGATCCTACGAGCAGTACTTC	CASSSDRERSYEQYF
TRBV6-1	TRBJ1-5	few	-	TGTGCCAGCAGCGAAGGAGGCGTTTATAGCAATCAGCCCCAGCATTTT	CASSEGGVYSNQPQHF
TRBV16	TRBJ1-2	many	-	TGTGCCAGCAGCCCACCGGGACCGCTAAACTATGGCTACACCTTC	CASSPPGPLNYGYTF
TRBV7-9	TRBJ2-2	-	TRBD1	TGTGCCAGCAGCTCCCCGGGACAGGTGATGTCCGGGGAGCTGTTTTTT	CASSSPGQVMSGELFF
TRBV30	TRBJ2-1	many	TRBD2	TGTGCCTGGAGTGTGATAGCGGGAGGGTGGGATGAGCAGTTCTTC	CAWSVIAGGWDEQFF
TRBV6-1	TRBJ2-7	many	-	TGTGCCAGCAGTCGAGGGGCCCCCTCCTACGAGCAGTACTTC	CASSRGAPSYEQYF
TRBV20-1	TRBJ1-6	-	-	TGCAGTGCTATGGACAGCCCTAATTCACCCCTCCACTTT	CSAMDSPNSPLHF
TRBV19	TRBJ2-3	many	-	TGTGCCACCTCTGGTCAGGGCGCAGATACGCAGTATTTT	CATSGQGADTQYF
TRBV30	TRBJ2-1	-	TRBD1	TGTGCCTGGAGTGTAGGTCAGGGGGCCGATGAGCAGTTCTTC	CAWSVGQGADEQFF
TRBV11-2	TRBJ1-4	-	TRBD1	TGTGCCAGCAGCCCTAACCAGGGGGCAACTAATGAAAAACTGTTTTTT	CASSPNQGATNEKLFF
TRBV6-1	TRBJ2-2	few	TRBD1	TGTGCCAGTTTCGACAGGGCGATCGCCGGGGAGCTGTTTTTT	CASFDRAIAGELFF
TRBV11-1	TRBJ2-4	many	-	TGTGCCAGCAGCTTAGCCCTCGGAAGTCTAGCCAAAAACATTCAGTACTTC	CASSLALGSLAKNIQYF
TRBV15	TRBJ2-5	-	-	TGTGCCACCCAAAGGACTAAACAAGAGACCCAGTACTTC	CATQRTKQETQYF
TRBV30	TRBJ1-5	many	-	TGTGCCTGGAGTGAAGGAGAGACAGGACTCGATCAGCCCCAGCATTTT	CAWSEGETGLDQPQHF
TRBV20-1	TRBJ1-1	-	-	TGCAGTGCTAGAAGGGTCGGGGGTATCATGAACACTAAAGCTTTCTTT	CSARRVGGIMNTKAFF
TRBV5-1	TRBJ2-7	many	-	TGCGCCAGCAGCTTGGCGCCCGGTTACGAGCAGTACTTC	CASSLAPGYEQYF
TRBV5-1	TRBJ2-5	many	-	TGCGCCAGCAGCTTGGCCGGGCGAGAACAAGAGACCCAGTACTTC	CASSLAGREQETQYF
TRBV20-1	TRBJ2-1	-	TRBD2	TGCAGTGCTGGGACTAGCGCAATAATTTACAATGAGCAGTTCTTC	CSAGTSAIIYNEQFF
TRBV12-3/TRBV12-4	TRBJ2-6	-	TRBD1	TGTGCCAGCAGTCAGGGGTGGGGGCAGGGGGCGTTTGGGGCCAACGTCCTGACTTTC	CASSQGWGQGAFGANVLTF